The rows below give T cell receptor beta chains drawn from one sample of a study of cytomegalovirus exposure and HLA in healthy donors. TCRdb's table, derived via immunoSEQ multiplex PCR, lists solely in-frame clones and lacks some. The sample lists over 200,000 clones; approximately 88% were seen once. Sequenced sample: PBMCs. Receptors were obtained from a woman aged 25 to 45 in good health and CMV-seropositive. Both conserved end residues are part of each CDR3. Each record gives: D gene, clone size, V gene, J gene, CDR3 DNA, CDR3 protein. A D gene is named only where the DNA matches it firmly. Part of the rows lack a size; the others show once, few, many or a class for expanded clones.

.,.,TRBV5-6,TRBJ1-3,TGTGCCAGCAGCTTGCGGGACACGGGCCCTGGAAACACCATATATTTT,CASSLRDTGPGNTIYF
.,.,TRBV30,TRBJ2-5,TGTGCCTGGAACCCGGGAACCTCTGAAGAGACCCAGTACTTC,CAWNPGTSEETQYF
TRBD1,few,TRBV19,TRBJ1-4,TGTGCCAGTAGTAAGCCGACAGGGCGAGATGAAAAACTGTTTTTT,CASSKPTGRDEKLFF
.,once,TRBV29-1,TRBJ2-7,TGCAGCGTTGAAATTGGGGGGAAACCTTCCTACGAGCAGTACTTC,CSVEIGGKPSYEQYF
.,.,TRBV28,TRBJ2-7,TGTGCCAGCAGTTACTATACCTACGAGCAGTACTTC,CASSYYTYEQYF
.,.,TRBV28,TRBJ2-1,TGTGCCAGCAGTCGGACAGACAATGAGCAGTTCTTC,CASSRTDNEQFF
TRBD2,.,TRBV6-5,TRBJ2-7,TGTGCCAGCAGTTATTCGACTAGCGGGGAGCAGTACTTC,CASSYSTSGEQYF
TRBD2,.,TRBV29-1,TRBJ2-1,TGCAGCGTTGAATCATTAGCGGGAGGGCGGAATATTGGTGAGCAGTTCTTC,CSVESLAGGRNIGEQFF
.,.,TRBV6-5,TRBJ1-1,TGTGCCAGCAGGAAAGAGACAGGGAACACTGAAGCTTTCTTT,CASRKETGNTEAFF
.,once,TRBV5-1,TRBJ2-7,TGCGCCAGCAGCTTGCCGCTTGAGAGCAGCTCCTACGAGCAGTACTTC,CASSLPLESSSYEQYF
.,.,TRBV19,TRBJ1-2,TGTGCCAGCGGCCTACGGGTCGTCTACACCTTC,CASGLRVVYTF
TRBD1,once,TRBV2,TRBJ2-7,TGTGCCAGCAAGGGGACAGGGGCTCACGAGCAGTACTTC,CASKGTGAHEQYF
.,.,TRBV6-6,TRBJ1-2,TGTGCCAGCAGCGACAGCCAATCTAACTATGGCTACACCTTC,CASSDSQSNYGYTF
TRBD2,.,TRBV5-1,TRBJ2-1,TGCGCCAGCAGCTTGGGGGCTAGCGGGAGGGGCAGCTCCTACAATGAGCAGTTCTTC,CASSLGASGRGSSYNEQFF
TRBD1,.,TRBV5-1,TRBJ1-2,TGCGCCAGCAGCTTCCGGAGGACAGGAATTCCGGGTGGCTACACCTTC,CASSFRRTGIPGGYTF
.,.,TRBV25-1,TRBJ2-6,TGTGCCAGCAGGGAGGGCGCTGGGGCCAACGTCCTGACTTTC,CASREGAGANVLTF
TRBD1,.,TRBV2,TRBJ2-7,TGTGCCAGCAGAGGGACAGGGATCGAGCAGTACTTC,CASRGTGIEQYF
.,.,TRBV5-1,TRBJ2-5,TGCGCCAGCAGCTTGAAAAGTCGCGGGTCTCAAGAGACCCAGTACTTC,CASSLKSRGSQETQYF
.,once,TRBV5-1,TRBJ1-4,TGCGCCAGCAGCTTGCCACCGGAGGAAAAACTGTTTTTT,CASSLPPEEKLFF
.,.,TRBV29-1,TRBJ2-1,TGCAGCGTAATAGCGGCTGCCTACAATGAGCAGTTCTTC,CSVIAAAYNEQFF
.,few,TRBV29-1,TRBJ1-1,TGCAGCGTTGACGTATCAAGCAGGAACACTGAAGCTTTCTTT,CSVDVSSRNTEAFF
TRBD2,.,TRBV27,TRBJ2-1,TGTGCCAGCAGTTCGACTAGCGGGAGGTACAATGAGCAGTTCTTC,CASSSTSGRYNEQFF
.,.,TRBV6-1,TRBJ1-2,TGTGCCGGATCTCGGGGGGCGGCAGCTAACTATGGCTACACCTTC,CAGSRGAAANYGYTF
TRBD1,.,TRBV7-3,TRBJ2-7,TGTGCCAGCAGCTTAATGGGGACAGGGGGAGACGAGCAGTACTTC,CASSLMGTGGDEQYF
.,few,TRBV7-8,TRBJ1-2,TGTGCCAGCAGCTTACGGCCAGGACCCAACTATGGCTACACCTTC,CASSLRPGPNYGYTF
TRBD1,.,TRBV7-8,TRBJ1-2,TGTGCCAGCAGCTTCCGCGGGGACAGGGCTTTTCCGCGGTCGGGCTACACCTTC,CASSFRGDRAFPRSGYTF
TRBD2,.,TRBV6-6,TRBJ2-2,TGTGCCAGCAGACTAGCGGGAGGTTGGGCCGGGGAGCTGTTTTTT,CASRLAGGWAGELFF
.,few,TRBV19,TRBJ1-5,TGTGCCAGTAAGACCCGCGGTCAGCCCCAGCATTTT,CASKTRGQPQHF
.,.,TRBV7-2,TRBJ2-5,TGTGCCAGCAGCTTAGCCCCCGTTAGCCAGACCCAGTACTTC,CASSLAPVSQTQYF
.,.,TRBV6-5,TRBJ1-3,TGTGCCAGCAGTTACCAGGTTGCGGCTGGAAACACCATATATTTT,CASSYQVAAGNTIYF
TRBD1,once,TRBV2,TRBJ1-1,TGTGCCAGCAGTGCACCACAGGGGCGGATGAACACTGAAGCTTTCTTT,CASSAPQGRMNTEAFF
.,.,TRBV6-5,TRBJ2-7,TGTGCCAGCAGTTACTCTCGGAGCTCCTACGAGCAGTACTTC,CASSYSRSSYEQYF
.,.,TRBV29-1,TRBJ1-5,TGCAGCGTTGAGGGCGGGGCAGGTCAGCCCCAGCATTTT,CSVEGGAGQPQHF
.,.,TRBV7-2,TRBJ1-2,TGTGCCAGCAGCTCTCCAGGGAGGGGCGGCTACACCTTC,CASSSPGRGGYTF
.,once,TRBV5-1,TRBJ1-5,TGCGCCAGCAGCTTCCTAAATCAGCCCCAGCATTTT,CASSFLNQPQHF
.,.,TRBV2,TRBJ2-1,TGTGCCAGCAGTGAAGGCGGGGACTCAGTAGGGCAGTTCTTC,CASSEGGDSVGQFF
.,.,TRBV27,TRBJ1-5,TGTGCCAGTAGTTTGTCATCAGGGGACCTTAGCAATCAGCCCCAGCATTTT,CASSLSSGDLSNQPQHF
.,.,TRBV4-1,TRBJ2-7,TGCGCCAGCAGCCATGGACATCCTGTAAGAACCTACGAGCAGTACTTC,CASSHGHPVRTYEQYF
.,.,TRBV27,TRBJ2-2,TGTGCCAGCAGTTTATCTGTCCCCGGGGAGCTGTTTTTT,CASSLSVPGELFF
.,.,TRBV30,TRBJ1-2,TGTGCCTGGAGTACAATCTATGGCTACACCTTC,CAWSTIYGYTF
.,few,TRBV9,TRBJ1-2,TGTGCCAGCAGCGTAGTAGGGGGGCGTAATGGCTACACCTTC,CASSVVGGRNGYTF
TRBD1,.,TRBV6-1,TRBJ1-5,TGTGCCAGCAGTGACACAAGACAGGGCCTTAGCAATCAGCCCCAGCATTTT,CASSDTRQGLSNQPQHF
.,.,TRBV27,TRBJ2-5,TGTGCCAGCAGTTTAGTCTGGGGGGACAGTGGTCAAGAGACCCAGTACTTC,CASSLVWGDSGQETQYF
.,.,TRBV5-1,TRBJ1-2,TGCGCCAGCAGCCCGGGCCTTTATAGTGGCTACACCTTC,CASSPGLYSGYTF
.,.,TRBV28,TRBJ1-1,TGTGCCAGCAGTTCTATCAACTTGAACACTGAAGCTTTCTTT,CASSSINLNTEAFF
.,.,TRBV27,TRBJ2-6,TGTGCCAGCAGACCCGGGGCAGAGCCTGGGGCCAACGTCCTGACTTTC,CASRPGAEPGANVLTF
TRBD2,.,TRBV4-1,TRBJ2-1,TGCGCCAGCAGCCATCCTAGCGGACTATACAATGAGCAGTTCTTC,CASSHPSGLYNEQFF
TRBD2,.,TRBV7-3,TRBJ2-7,TGTGCCAGCAGCCGGGGACTAGCGGACTCCTACGAGCAGTACTTC,CASSRGLADSYEQYF
TRBD1,.,TRBV7-8,TRBJ1-2,TGTGCCAGCAGCGAATGGACAGGGGATAACTATGGCTACACCTTC,CASSEWTGDNYGYTF
TRBD2,.,TRBV27,TRBJ2-3,TGTGCCAGCAGTTTATCTACACTAGCGGGAGCCCCTCGTATGGATACGCAGTATTTT,CASSLSTLAGAPRMDTQYF
TRBD1,.,TRBV7-2,TRBJ1-5,TGTGCCAGCAGCTTCGACAGGGGCCAGCCCCAGCATTTT,CASSFDRGQPQHF
TRBD1,.,TRBV4-1,TRBJ1-2,TGCGCCAGCAGCCAAGATCGGGACAGACCGACCCGCTATGGCTACACCTTC,CASSQDRDRPTRYGYTF
TRBD1,.,TRBV9,TRBJ1-4,TGTGCCAGCAGCGTAGTCTCTGGGACAGGGCGTGAAAAACTGTTTTTT,CASSVVSGTGREKLFF